This is a list of T cell receptor beta chains from one sample in a study of T cell changes during pregnancy in multiple sclerosis. Only in-frame clones appear in the TCRdb table, and some are missing; sequencing was by immunoSEQ multiplex PCR. The sample yields roughly 52,000 clones, 94% seen once. Source: CD8+ T cells from peripheral blood mononuclear cells, taken in the third trimester of pregnancy. These TCRs come from a female donor with multiple sclerosis, enrolled in a pregnancy study. Each CDR3 is given with its conserved first and last residue. The order of the fields is V gene, clone size, D gene, J gene, CDR3 DNA, CDR3 protein. The D gene is left open where the match is weak. Part of the rows lack a size; the others show once, few, many or a class for expanded clones.

>TRBV28|.|.|TRBJ2-5
TGTGCCAGCAGTTTCGGGAGGGACAGCCAAGAGACCCAGTACTTC
CASSFGRDSQETQYF
>TRBV5-6|.|.|TRBJ2-1
TGTGCCAGCAGCAACAGAAGGGAGCAGTTCTTC
CASSNRREQFF
>TRBV10-3|.|.|TRBJ2-2
TGTGCCATCAGGGTAGTCCCCAACACCGGGGAGCTGTTTTTT
CAIRVVPNTGELFF
>TRBV10-3|.|TRBD2|TRBJ2-3
TGTGCCATCAGTGAGTTAGCTAGCGGTTTAGATACGCAGTATTTT
CAISELASGLDTQYF
>TRBV19|.|.|TRBJ2-7
TGTGCCAGTAGTATTAGCGGAGGGGTAGACGAGCAGTACTTC
CASSISGGVDEQYF
>TRBV5-1|.|TRBD2|TRBJ2-1
TGCGCCAGCAGCTTGATAGCGGGATCCTACAATGAGCAGTTCTTC
CASSLIAGSYNEQFF
>TRBV6-5|.|.|TRBJ2-1
TGTGCCAGCACTCCGGGACTGTACAATGAGCAGTTCTTC
CASTPGLYNEQFF
>TRBV11-2|.|.|TRBJ2-1
TGTGCCAGCAGCTTAGGACGGGTCAATGAGCAGTTCTTC
CASSLGRVNEQFF
>TRBV7-8|.|.|TRBJ2-3
TGTGCCAGCAGCCCCGAGTACACAGATACGCAGTATTTT
CASSPEYTDTQYF
>TRBV7-9|.|TRBD2|TRBJ2-1
TGTGCCAGCAGCGCCCGGACTAGAGGGAATGAGCAGTTCTTC
CASSARTRGNEQFF
>TRBV27|.|TRBD2|TRBJ2-7
TGTGCCAGCAGTTTATCGGGAGGTAGCGGGAGGGCCTACGAGCAGTACTTC
CASSLSGGSGRAYEQYF
>TRBV5-6|.|.|TRBJ2-1
TGTGCCAGCAGCTTGTCCCCCAGCTCCTACAATGAGCAGTTCTTC
CASSLSPSSYNEQFF
>TRBV5-4|.|TRBD2|TRBJ2-7
TGTGCCAGCAGCCTTGGGACTAGCGGGTACAGATACGAGCAGTACTTC
CASSLGTSGYRYEQYF
>TRBV7-9|.|.|TRBJ2-5
TGTGCCAGCACCGCCGGGGAAAAAGAGACCCAGTACTTC
CASTAGEKETQYF
>TRBV7-8|.|.|TRBJ2-5
TGTGCCAGCAGCTTACTTCTAGAAGAACCCCAAGAGACCCAGTACTTC
CASSLLLEEPQETQYF
>TRBV6-5|.|.|TRBJ2-5
TGTGCCAGCAGTTACGCGGGGATCCAAGAGACCCAGTACTTC
CASSYAGIQETQYF
>TRBV21-1|.|.|TRBJ2-7
TGTGCCAGCAGCCAAACTAAAAAGAGAAACTACGAGCAGTACTTC
CASSQTKKRNYEQYF
>TRBV4-1|.|TRBD1|TRBJ2-7
TGCGCCAGCAGCCTCCGGGACAGGGGGCTCTACGAGCAGTACTTC
CASSLRDRGLYEQYF
>TRBV6-1|.|.|TRBJ2-7
TGTGCCAGCAGACAAACAGGGAACGAGCAGTACTTC
CASRQTGNEQYF
>TRBV28|.|.|TRBJ2-3
TGTGCCAGCAGTTTCATCCCAGATACGCAGTATTTT
CASSFIPDTQYF
>TRBV19|.|TRBD1|TRBJ2-7
TGTGCCAGTAGCATCCCCTCACAGGGGGCGTACGAGCAGTACTTC
CASSIPSQGAYEQYF
>TRBV29-1|.|TRBD2|TRBJ2-5
TGCAGCGTTACCTTAGCGGGGAGGGGGGAGACCCAGTACTTC
CSVTLAGRGETQYF
>TRBV4-1|.|TRBD2|TRBJ2-5
TGCGCCAGCAGCCAACTAGAACTGACTAGCGGGAGAAAAGAGACCCAGTACTTC
CASSQLELTSGRKETQYF
>TRBV6-4|few|.|TRBJ2-1
TGTGCCAGCAGTGACTCGCCGGGAGCTGGCTACAATGAGCAGTTCTTC
CASSDSPGAGYNEQFF
>TRBV4-1|.|TRBD1|TRBJ1-1
TGCGCCAGCAGCCAAGATGGTAGGACAGGCGGGAACACTGAAGCTTTCTTT
CASSQDGRTGGNTEAFF
>TRBV7-8|.|.|TRBJ1-1
TGTGCCAGCAGCGGGGACATTATATCGATGACTGAAGCTTTCTTT
CASSGDIISMTEAFF
>TRBV7-7|.|.|TRBJ2-3
TGTGCTAGCGCTTTGGGGGCCAGCAGCACAGATACGCAGTATTTT
CASALGASSTDTQYF
>TRBV27|once|TRBD1|TRBJ2-7
TGTGCCAGCAGTTCTGCTTTCGCCGGACAGGGCCAAGACGAGCAGTACTTC
CASSSAFAGQGQDEQYF
>TRBV5-6|.|.|TRBJ2-3
TGTGCCAGCAGCGAATCAGGGTTTAGGGCGGATACGCAGTATTTT
CASSESGFRADTQYF
>TRBV5-1|.|.|TRBJ1-1
TGCGCCAGCAACTCCTTTGGCGGGAACACTGAAGCTTTCTTT
CASNSFGGNTEAFF
>TRBV4-1|.|TRBD2|TRBJ2-5
TGCGCCAGCAGCCCGCGCGGGACTAGCGGAATCCAAGAGACCCAGTACTTC
CASSPRGTSGIQETQYF
>TRBV13|few|TRBD2|TRBJ2-1
TGTGCCAGCAGCTCAGGGAGGGCGGATTACAATGAGCAGTTCTTC
CASSSGRADYNEQFF
>TRBV25-1|.|.|TRBJ2-7
TGTGCCAGCAGTGAGGGCAGAGGAGGGGACGAGCAGTACTTC
CASSEGRGGDEQYF
>TRBV4-2|.|TRBD2|TRBJ2-7
TGTGCCAGCAGCCAAGTGGATATAGCGGGAGACCGAAACGAGCAGTACTTC
CASSQVDIAGDRNEQYF
>TRBV9|.|TRBD2|TRBJ2-3
TGTGCCAGCAGCGTAGCTACGAGCGGGAGTATCTCAGATACGCAGTATTTT
CASSVATSGSISDTQYF
>TRBV10-3|.|.|TRBJ2-7
TGTGCCATCAGTGAGCCGGGACTCCAAACCTACGAGCAGTACTTC
CAISEPGLQTYEQYF